This T cell receptor (beta chain) originates from a study of blood T cell repertoires in COVID-19. Across the study: The samples span acute and convalescent COVID-19 from the United States, Italy and Spain. T cells, B-cell-depleted T cells, or PBMCs provided the cDNA or gDNA that served as material.

In the authors' methods: Nucleated cell counts were estimated from reference gene primer amplification. Sequenced by immunoSEQ multiplex PCR; TCRdb stores in-frame clones only, minus some. D and trimming were read from the DNA, whereas the V and J calls and clone size are those reported in that table. In the table there are 99,000 or so clones, about 88% of which are singletons. The CDR3 is made up of 12 amino acids. The V end lost 6 bases, the J end lost 7 bases, and 12 bases lay between the germline ends. The sequenced sample consisted of peripheral blood. The chain carries TRBV12-3 or TRBV12-4 and TRBJ2-5, with D possibly TRBD2 on 6 matching bases. The TCR sequence derives from a human donor in a cohort sampled during active COVID-19. CDR3 sequence (DNA): TGTGCCAGCAGCCTAGTGGGGGGGACCCAGTACTTC. Protein sequence: CASSLVGGTQYF.